This T cell receptor beta chain was recorded in a study of blood T cell repertoires in COVID-19. Study as a whole: The analysed material was cDNA or gDNA that came from T cells, B-cell-depleted T cells, or PBMCs.

As originally analysed: Estimates of nucleated cell counts were drawn from the amplification of reference gene primers. Assay: immunoSEQ multiplex PCR; the TCRdb copy retains only in-frame clones and omits some. The DNA was the basis for D and trimming; V, J and clone size are from that table. The table shows some 220,000 clones, with approximately 80% occurring only once. The germline V gene encodes CDR1 MDHEN and CDR2 SYDVKM. The length of the CDR3 is 16 residues. Trimming pared 0 bases from V and 10 bases from J, leaving 18 bases between. This clone was recorded a few times. The clonotype comes from a human donor in a cohort sampled during active COVID-19. The sequenced sample consisted of peripheral blood. This chain joins TRBV28 and TRBJ1-4, with D possibly being TRBD1 (5 bases). CDR3 amino acids: CASSLWGGGGRGKLFF. The CDR3 DNA reads TGTGCCAGCAGTTTATGGGGAGGAGGAGGGAGGGGAAAACTGTTTTTT.